The 8 T cell receptor beta chains below come from one sample, sequenced in a study of shared clonotypes between healthy human individuals. Clones were read by immunoSEQ multiplex PCR, and TCRdb kept only the in-frame ones, dropping some. This sample carries hundreds of thousands of clones, roughly 72% of them seen once, and the ten largest clones take under 2%. The sequenced sample was memory CD4+ T cells sorted from blood. Subset specified: CD45RA-negative fraction. The receptor source for this set is a woman aged 25-40 years in good health.

A single count supports this clone. J is TRBJ1-2 and V is TRBV15; D gene ambiguous. Per germline, CDR1 LNHNV and CDR2 YYDKDF (reference sequence). This CDR3 contains 14 residues. The ends were cut back, 5 bases at V and 4 bases at J, with 14 bases in the middle. The CDR3 region is CATSRIGRSYGYTF. CDR3 DNA: TGTGCCACCAGCCGCATCGGGCGCAGCTATGGCTACACCTTC.

In its sample, this clone was seen a few times. V is TRBV2 and J is TRBJ2-3; D remains ambiguous. Germline CDR1 reads SNHLY; CDR2 reads FYNNEI. V was clipped by 0 bases and J by 4 bases, with 11 bases between them. The CDR3 is 15 residues long. DNA of the CDR3: TGTGCCAGCAGTGAAGCTCGGGTAGGGCCAGATACGCAGTATTTT. Translation: CASSEARVGPDTQYF. The variable domain in full, completed from reference TRBV2 and TRBJ2-3, reads EPEVTQTPSHQVTQMGQEVILRCVPISNHLYFYWYRQILGQKVEFLVSFYNNEISEKSEIFDDQFSVERPDGSNFTLKIRSTKLEDSAMYFCASSEARVGPDTQYFGPGTRLTVL.

This clone was detected once. The chain recombines TRBV27 with TRBJ2-1; 12 nucleotides line up with TRBD2. V trimming: 4 bases; J trimming: 6 bases; junction bases outside the gene matches: 13. Germline V gives CDR1 MNHEY, CDR2 SMNVEV (reference sequence). The CDR3 has 18 residues. The CDR3 DNA reads as TGTGCCAGCAGTTCGACTAGCGGGAGAGCGTATATGTTCAATGAGCAGTTCTTC. Translation: CASSSTSGRAYMFNEQFF.

The CDR3 loop reads CASSLMKREGEQFF. CDR3 nucleotides: TGTGCCAGCAGCTTAATGAAACGGGAGGGTGAGCAGTTCTTC. The rearrangement joins TRBV11-2 to TRBJ2-1; 8 nucleotides match TRBD2. The CDR3 spans 14 residues. The J segment lost 9 bases and the V segment lost 2 bases, leaving 6 bases of the junction unmatched. Germline CDR1 and CDR2: SGHAT and FQNNGV. Together with reference TRBV11-2 and TRBJ2-1, the CDR3 gives the full variable domain: EAGVAQSPRYKIIEKRQSVAFWCNPISGHATLYWYQQILGQGPKLLIQFQNNGVVDDSQLPKDRFSAERLKGVDSTLKIQPAKLEDSAVYLCASSLMKREGEQFFGPGTRLTVL.

This clone was counted a few times. The rearrangement links TRBV4-1 to TRBJ1-2, with 9 bases identical to TRBD1. Germline CDR1 reads MGHRA; CDR2 reads YSYEKL. The CDR3 totals 16 residues. Trimming removed 4 bases from V and 2 bases from J; junction bases left unmatched: 8. Here the CDR3 DNA reads TGCGCCAGCAGCCCCGCCGGGACAGGGTACAACTATGGCTACACCTTC. Translating it yields CASSPAGTGYNYGYTF.

This clone was detected a few times. The CDR3: CASDREPQPQHF. CDR3 bases: TGTGCCAGCGACCGGGAACCACAGCCCCAGCATTTT. The chain carries TRBV28 and TRBJ1-5; D gene ambiguous. The V gene's germline CDR1 is MDHEN and CDR2 SYDVKM. The CDR3 covers 12 residues. With 8 bases removed from V and 7 bases from J, the gap between germline ends came to 12 bases.

V usage is TRBV7-8 and J usage is TRBJ2-7, with a possible D match to TRBD2 (6 bases). The germline CDR1 and CDR2 sequences are SGHVS and FQNEAQ. With 7 bases removed from V and 0 bases from J, the gap between germline ends came to 13 bases. This CDR3 has 14 residues. CDR3 sequence (DNA): TGTGCCAGCAACTGGGGAGGCAGCTCCTACGAGCAGTACTTC. As protein: CASNWGGSSYEQYF. Complete variable domain (other parts from reference TRBV7-8 and TRBJ2-7): GAGVSQSPRYKVAKRGQDVALRCDPISGHVSLFWYQQALGQGPEFLTYFQNEAQLDKSGLPSDRFFAERPEGSVSTLKIQRTQQEDSAVYLCASNWGGSSYEQYFGPGTRLTVT.

The chain carries TRBV5-6 and TRBJ2-7, with D possibly matching TRBD2 (5 bases). Between the trimmed V and J ends, which lost 7 bases and 2 bases, there was a span of 10 bases. The CDR3 sequence is 12 residues long. Germline CDR1 reads SGHDT; CDR2 reads YYEEEE. CDR3 sequence (DNA): TGTGCCAGCGAGGGAGATACCTACGAGCAGTACTTC. Amino acids: CASEGDTYEQYF.